What follows are 16 T cell receptor beta chains derived from one specimen sequenced in a study of blood T cell repertoires in COVID-19. Profiling relied on immunoSEQ multiplex PCR, and the TCRdb table lists in-frame clones only, not all of them. The data contain about 310,000 clones, roughly 84% of them singletons. Sequenced: peripheral blood. The receptors shown here come from a man aged 45 to 65 with active or convalescent COVID-19.

This sequence joins TRBV7-2 and TRBJ1-2; D is possibly TRBD1 (5 bases). Germline assignment: CDR1 SGHTA and CDR2 FQGNSA. This CDR3 has 16 residues. V dropped 5 bases and J dropped 4 bases, with 20 bases sitting between them. CDR3: CASSPRTRQGPYGYTF. The CDR3 DNA reads as TGTGCCAGCAGCCCCCGTACGCGGCAGGGTCCCTATGGCTACACCTTC.

The chain joins TRBV28 to TRBJ1-5; TRBD1 matches at 8 bases. V lost 5 bases, J lost 1 base, and 4 bases stayed unmatched. Germline V gene lookup returns CDR1 MDHEN and CDR2 SYDVKM. CDR3 length equals 15 residues. The CDR3 loop is CASSQTGGSNQPQHF. CDR3 coding DNA: TGTGCCAGCAGTCAAACAGGGGGAAGCAATCAGCCCCAGCATTTT.

The rearrangement uses TRBV7-3 and TRBJ2-2; 10 bases align to TRBD2. Germline lookup yields CDR1 SGHTA and CDR2 FQGTGA. The CDR3 is made up of 17 amino acids. J gave up 0 bases and V 4 bases, and 5 bases lay outside the gene matches. In nucleotides, the CDR3 is TGTGCCAGCAGCTCCCTAGCGGGAGTAGCGAACACCGGGGAGCTGTTTTTT. This sequence encodes CASSSLAGVANTGELFF.

The V call is TRBV28, the J call TRBJ2-7; TRBD1 aligns across 7 bases. The J segment lost 3 bases and the V segment lost 7 bases, leaving 9 bases of the junction unmatched. The CDR3 covers 14 residues. Germline V gene sequence: CDR1 MDHEN, CDR2 SYDVKM. In DNA form, the CDR3 reads TGTGCCAGCAAGGGACACAGGGGCGTCTACGAGCAGTACTTC. Translated, it gives CASKGHRGVYEQYF.

The chain has TRBV28 and TRBJ1-6; 7 nucleotides align to TRBD1. Per the germline V gene, CDR1 is MDHEN and CDR2 is SYDVKM. J gave up 0 bases and V 5 bases, and 7 bases lay outside the gene matches. CDR3 length: 17 residues. CDR3 sequence: CASSKRQGSSYNSPLHF. CDR3 nucleotides: TGTGCCAGCAGTAAAAGACAGGGTAGCTCCTATAATTCACCCCTCCACTTT.

The CDR3 here is CASSPWDRGETEAFF. The CDR3 bases are TGTGCCAGCAGCCCATGGGACAGGGGGGAAACTGAAGCTTTCTTT. This chain joins TRBV7-9 and TRBJ1-1; 11 nucleotides match TRBD1. The V segment lost 5 bases and the J segment 5 bases; nucleotides outside the gene matches: 7. Germline-derived CDR1 and CDR2 are SEHNR and FQNEAQ (reference sequence). The CDR3 has 15 residues.

The chain has TRBV18 and TRBJ2-1, with TRBD2 identical over 14 bases. V was pared by 6 bases and J by 8 bases, with 3 bases of the junction left unmatched. This CDR3 is built from 14 residues. Germline assignment: CDR1 KGHSH and CDR2 LQKENI. The CDR3 DNA sequence: TGTGCCAGCTCGAGACTAGCGGGAGGGTATGAGCAGTTCTTC. It specifies CASSRLAGGYEQFF.

V gene TRBV29-1 combines with J gene TRBJ1-5; 7 bases fit TRBD1. The V gene end was trimmed by 4 bases and the J gene end by 3 bases; junction bases not matched to a gene: 6. CDR1 is SQVTM and CDR2 is ANQGSEA in the germline V gene. The CDR3 consists of 14 residues. CDR3 sequence (DNA): TGCAGCGTTGTTTTACAGGGGTTCAATCAGCCCCAGCATTTT. It yields the protein CSVVLQGFNQPQHF.

The V gene is TRBV5-1, the J gene TRBJ1-5; TRBD1 is a possible D gene (6 bases). This CDR3 comprises 15 residues. Trimming removed 4 bases at V and 5 bases at J, with 16 bases between. Germline V gene data show CDR1 as SGHRS and CDR2 as YFSETQ. The CDR3, as DNA: TGCGCCAGCAGCCCCGAGGGGGGGGTTCATCAGCCCCAGCATTTT. Amino acids: CASSPEGGVHQPQHF.

J is TRBJ1-1 and V is TRBV30; D call uncertain. Germline-derived CDR1 and CDR2 are GTSNPN and SVGIG (reference sequence). This CDR3 spans 13 amino acids. Trimming cost V 6 bases and J 1 base, with 12 bases left between them. The CDR3 sequence: CACNSMANTEAFF. CDR3 DNA: TGTGCCTGTAATTCAATGGCGAACACTGAAGCTTTCTTT.

The DNA of the CDR3 is TGCGCCAGCAGCCAAGGGGTAGGACAGGGCTATCAGCCCCAGCATTTT. Its protein product is CASSQGVGQGYQPQHF. V and J are TRBV4-1 and TRBJ1-5, with 8 positions matching TRBD1. Germline lookup yields CDR1 MGHRA and CDR2 YSYEKL. CDR3 length: 16 residues. Losses at the gene ends were 1 base for V and 5 bases for J; bases not matched to a gene: 7.

V usage is TRBV28 and J usage is TRBJ1-1; D ambiguous. The ends were cut back, 2 bases at V and 3 bases at J, with 13 bases in the middle. The CDR3 totals 15 residues. From germline, CDR1 is MDHEN and CDR2 SYDVKM. DNA for the CDR3: TGTGCCAGCAGTTTAGCGAGGAGAGGGTACACTGAAGCTTTCTTT. This encodes CASSLARRGYTEAFF.

Remarks on this clone: Other DNA sequences in the sample encode the same CDR3. This chain uses TRBV7-2 with TRBJ1-4, with 7 bases lining up with TRBD1. This CDR3 has 15 residues. Trimming at V came to 5 bases and at J to 2 bases, leaving 5 bases not matched to a gene. Germline V CDR1 and CDR2: SGHTA, FQGNSA. The CDR3 nucleotides read TGTGCCAGCAGCCTGTTGGGACAGACTAATGAAAAACTGTTTTTT. It translates to CASSLLGQTNEKLFF. The full variable domain, rest sourced from reference TRBV7-2 and TRBJ1-4, is GAGVSQSPSNKVTEKGKDVELRCDPISGHTALYWYRQSLGQGLEFLIYFQGNSAPDKSGLPSDRFSAERTGGSVSTLTIQRTQQEDSAVYLCASSLLGQTNEKLFFGSGTQLSVL.

This clone was observed a few times. J is TRBJ2-6 and V is TRBV27, with D unclear. This CDR3 contains 16 residues. The germline V gene has CDR1 MNHEY and CDR2 SMNVEV (reference sequence). V was cut by 7 bases and J by 1 base, with 14 bases left in between. The CDR3 nucleotides read TGTGCCAGCACCTTCAGTGGGCAGTCTGGGGCCAACGTCCTGACTTTC. Protein sequence: CASTFSGQSGANVLTF.

V usage is TRBV19 and J usage is TRBJ2-2; D is possibly TRBD1 (5 bases). The CDR3 covers 15 residues. Germline loops: CDR1 LNHDA, CDR2 SQIVND (reference sequence). With 3 bases removed from V and 6 bases from J, the gap between germline ends came to 14 bases. The CDR3 reads CASSMTVPTSGELFF. The CDR3 region has the DNA TGTGCCAGTAGTATGACAGTCCCAACCTCCGGGGAGCTGTTTTTT.

This clone was seen more than once but under ten times. The genes are TRBV7-9 and TRBJ2-3, with D maybe TRBD2 (5 bases). The CDR3 spans 17 residues. V lost 5 bases and J lost 0, with 18 bases in between. CDR1 and CDR2 (germline): SEHNR, FQNEAQ (reference sequence). CDR3 protein: CASSDSSRLSSTDTQYF. The CDR3 DNA reads as TGTGCCAGCAGCGATAGCAGCCGACTATCTAGCACAGATACGCAGTATTTT.